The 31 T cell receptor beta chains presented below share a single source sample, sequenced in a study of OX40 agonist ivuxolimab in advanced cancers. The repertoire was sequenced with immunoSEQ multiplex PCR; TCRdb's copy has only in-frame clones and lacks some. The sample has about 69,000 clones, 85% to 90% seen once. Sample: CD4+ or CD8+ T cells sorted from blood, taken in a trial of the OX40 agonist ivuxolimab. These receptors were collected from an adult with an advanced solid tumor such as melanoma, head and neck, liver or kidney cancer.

CDR3 bases: TGTGCCAGCAGCGTCTCAGCGGGGGCTGCTCAAGAGACCCAGTACTTC. Translated: CASSVSAGAAQETQYF. The chain links TRBV9 to TRBJ2-5; 8 nucleotides align to TRBD2. Germline values: CDR1 SGDLS, CDR2 YYNGEE. With V trimmed by 2 bases and J by 2 bases, 8 bases remained unmatched. This CDR3 has 16 residues.

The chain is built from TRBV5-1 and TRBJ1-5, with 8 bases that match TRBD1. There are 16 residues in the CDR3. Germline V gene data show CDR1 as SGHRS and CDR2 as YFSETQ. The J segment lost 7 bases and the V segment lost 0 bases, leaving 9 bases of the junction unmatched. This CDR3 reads CASSLAARGQGQPQHF. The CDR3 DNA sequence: TGCGCCAGCAGCTTGGCTGCCAGGGGGCAGGGGCAGCCCCAGCATTTT.

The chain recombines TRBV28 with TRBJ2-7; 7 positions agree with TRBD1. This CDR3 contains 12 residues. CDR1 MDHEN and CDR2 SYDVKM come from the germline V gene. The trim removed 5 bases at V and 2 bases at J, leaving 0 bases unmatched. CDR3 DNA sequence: TGTGCCAGCAGTGACAGGGCCTACGAGCAGTACTTC. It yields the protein CASSDRAYEQYF. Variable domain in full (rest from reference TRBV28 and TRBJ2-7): DVKVTQSSRYLVKRTGEKVFLECVQDMDHENMFWYRQDPGLGLRLIYFSYDVKMKEKGDIPEGYSVSREKKERFSLILESASTNQTSMYLCASSDRAYEQYFGPGTRLTVT.

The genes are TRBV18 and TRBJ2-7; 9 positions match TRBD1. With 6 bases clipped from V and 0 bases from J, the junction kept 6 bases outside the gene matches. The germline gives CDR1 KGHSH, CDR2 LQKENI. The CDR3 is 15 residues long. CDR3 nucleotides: TGTGCCAGCTCTCTCGGACAGGGGAGCTCCTACGAGCAGTACTTC. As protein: CASSLGQGSSYEQYF.

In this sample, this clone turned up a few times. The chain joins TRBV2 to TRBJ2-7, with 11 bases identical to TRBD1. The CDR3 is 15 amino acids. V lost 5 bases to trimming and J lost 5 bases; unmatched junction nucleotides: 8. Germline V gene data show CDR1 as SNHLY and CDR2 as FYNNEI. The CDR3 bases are TGTGCCAGCAGTATCGGACAGGGGGCGTCCCACGAGCAGTACTTC. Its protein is CASSIGQGASHEQYF.

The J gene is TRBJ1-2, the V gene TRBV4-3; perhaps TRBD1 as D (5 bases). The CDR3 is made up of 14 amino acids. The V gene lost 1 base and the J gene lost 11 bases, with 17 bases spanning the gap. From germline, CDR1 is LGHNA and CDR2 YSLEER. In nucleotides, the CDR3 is TGCGCCAGCAGCCAAGCCGAGGGGCGGTTTGAGTACACCTTC. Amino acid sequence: CASSQAEGRFEYTF.

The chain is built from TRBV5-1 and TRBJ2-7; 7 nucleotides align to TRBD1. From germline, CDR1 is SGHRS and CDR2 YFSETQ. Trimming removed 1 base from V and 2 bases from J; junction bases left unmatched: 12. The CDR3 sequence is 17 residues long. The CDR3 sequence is CASSLTQGVVSPYEQYF. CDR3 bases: TGCGCCAGCAGCTTGACTCAGGGGGTGGTTAGTCCCTACGAGCAGTACTTC. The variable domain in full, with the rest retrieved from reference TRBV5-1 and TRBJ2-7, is KAGVTQTPRYLIKTRGQQVTLSCSPISGHRSVSWYQQTPGQGLQFLFEYFSETQRNKGNFPGRFSGRQFSNSRSEMNVSTLELGDSALYLCASSLTQGVVSPYEQYFGPGTRLTVT.

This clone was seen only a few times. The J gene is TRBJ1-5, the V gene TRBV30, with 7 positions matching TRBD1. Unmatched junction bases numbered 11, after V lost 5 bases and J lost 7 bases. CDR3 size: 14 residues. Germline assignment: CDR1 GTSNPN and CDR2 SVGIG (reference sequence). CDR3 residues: CAWGPGTVSQPQHF. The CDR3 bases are TGTGCCTGGGGCCCCGGGACAGTTTCGCAGCCCCAGCATTTT. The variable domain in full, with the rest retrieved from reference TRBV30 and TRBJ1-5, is SQTIHQWPATLVQPVGSPLSLECTVEGTSNPNLYWYRQAAGRGLQLLFYSVGIGQISSEVPQNLSASRPQDRQFILSSKKLLLSDSGFYLCAWGPGTVSQPQHFGDGTRLSIL.

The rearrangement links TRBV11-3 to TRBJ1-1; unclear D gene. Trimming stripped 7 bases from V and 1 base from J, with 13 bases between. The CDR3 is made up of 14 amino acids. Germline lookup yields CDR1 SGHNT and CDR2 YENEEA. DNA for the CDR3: TGTGCCAGCACCCCCGATAGGTCGAACACTGAAGCTTTCTTT. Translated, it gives CASTPDRSNTEAFF.

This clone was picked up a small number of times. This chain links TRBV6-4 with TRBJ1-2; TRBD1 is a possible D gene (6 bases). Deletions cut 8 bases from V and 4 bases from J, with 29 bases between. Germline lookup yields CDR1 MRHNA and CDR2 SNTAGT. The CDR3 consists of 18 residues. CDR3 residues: CASPFFYGQFRVFYGYTF. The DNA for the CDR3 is TGTGCCAGCCCTTTTTTCTACGGACAGTTTCGAGTCTTCTATGGCTACACCTTC.

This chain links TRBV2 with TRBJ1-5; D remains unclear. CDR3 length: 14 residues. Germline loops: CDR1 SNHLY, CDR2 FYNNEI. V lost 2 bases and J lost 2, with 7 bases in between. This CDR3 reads CASSESSGNQPQHF. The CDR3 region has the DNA TGTGCCAGCAGTGAATCGAGCGGCAATCAGCCCCAGCATTTT.

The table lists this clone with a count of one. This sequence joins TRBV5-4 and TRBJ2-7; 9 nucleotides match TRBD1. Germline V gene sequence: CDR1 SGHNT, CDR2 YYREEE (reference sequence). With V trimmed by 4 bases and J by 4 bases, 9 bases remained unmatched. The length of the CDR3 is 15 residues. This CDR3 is CASSPQRDRVYEQYF. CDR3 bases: TGTGCCAGCAGCCCGCAAAGGGACAGGGTTTACGAGCAGTACTTC.

The CDR3 bases are TGTGCCAGCAGCGTAGGGGGGACAGGGAGATGGGAGACCCAGTACTTC. Translated, it gives CASSVGGTGRWETQYF. The chain is built from TRBV9 and TRBJ2-5; 9 bases match TRBD1. Germline CDR1 and CDR2: SGDLS and YYNGEE. The V segment lost 0 bases and the J segment 5 bases; nucleotides outside the gene matches: 8. The CDR3 runs to 16 residues.

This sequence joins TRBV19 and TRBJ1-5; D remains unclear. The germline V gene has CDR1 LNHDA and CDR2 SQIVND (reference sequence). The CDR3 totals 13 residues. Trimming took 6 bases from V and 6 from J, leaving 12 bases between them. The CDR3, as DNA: TGTGCCAGTAGCCTGGCCTTTATTCAGCCCCAGCATTTT. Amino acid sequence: CASSLAFIQPQHF.

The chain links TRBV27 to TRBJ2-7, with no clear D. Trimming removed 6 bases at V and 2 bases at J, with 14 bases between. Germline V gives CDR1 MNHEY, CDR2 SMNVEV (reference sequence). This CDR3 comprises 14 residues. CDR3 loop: CASRPGPAPYEQYF. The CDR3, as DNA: TGTGCCAGCAGGCCCGGCCCGGCCCCCTACGAGCAGTACTTC.

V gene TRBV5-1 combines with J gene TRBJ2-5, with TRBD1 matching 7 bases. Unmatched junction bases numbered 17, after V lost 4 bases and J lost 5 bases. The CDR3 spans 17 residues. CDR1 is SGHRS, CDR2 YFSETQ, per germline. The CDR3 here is CASSRRQGPGVVETQYF. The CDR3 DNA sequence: TGCGCCAGCAGCCGAAGACAGGGCCCTGGCGTCGTGGAGACCCAGTACTTC.

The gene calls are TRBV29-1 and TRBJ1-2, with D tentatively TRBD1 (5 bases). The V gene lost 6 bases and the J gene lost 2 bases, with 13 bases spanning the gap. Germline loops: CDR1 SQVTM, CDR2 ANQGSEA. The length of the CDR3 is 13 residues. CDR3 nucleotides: TGCAGCGTCTCATGGGGGAGAAACTATGGCTACACCTTC. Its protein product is CSVSWGRNYGYTF.

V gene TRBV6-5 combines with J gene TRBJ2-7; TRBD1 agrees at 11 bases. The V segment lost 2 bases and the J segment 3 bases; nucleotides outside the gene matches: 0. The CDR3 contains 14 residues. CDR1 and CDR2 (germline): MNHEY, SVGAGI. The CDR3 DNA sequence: TGTGCCAGCAGTTACGGGACAGGGGGCTACGAGCAGTACTTC. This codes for CASSYGTGGYEQYF.

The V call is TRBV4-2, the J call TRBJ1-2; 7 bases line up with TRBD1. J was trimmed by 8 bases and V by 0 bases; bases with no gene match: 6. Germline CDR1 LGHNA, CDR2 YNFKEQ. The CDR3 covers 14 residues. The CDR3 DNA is TGTGCCAGCAGCCAAGAACCGCAGGGGGAAGGCTACACCTTC. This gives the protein CASSQEPQGEGYTF.

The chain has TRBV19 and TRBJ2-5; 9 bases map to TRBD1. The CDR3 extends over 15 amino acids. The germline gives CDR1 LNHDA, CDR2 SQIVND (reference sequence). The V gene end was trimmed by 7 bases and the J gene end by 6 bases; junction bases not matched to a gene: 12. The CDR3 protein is CASTPGTGSTKTQYF. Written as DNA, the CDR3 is TGTGCCAGTACTCCCGGGACAGGGTCGACAAAGACCCAGTACTTC.

The CDR3 DNA sequence: TGTGCCAGCACCCAAAAGGGTCCCACGGATACGCAGTATTTT. This sequence encodes CASTQKGPTDTQYF. The chain joins TRBV7-3 to TRBJ2-3; D is unclear. The CDR3 has 14 residues. V shed 7 bases and J shed 6 bases, with 17 bases lying between them. Germline-derived CDR1 and CDR2 are SGHTA and FQGTGA.

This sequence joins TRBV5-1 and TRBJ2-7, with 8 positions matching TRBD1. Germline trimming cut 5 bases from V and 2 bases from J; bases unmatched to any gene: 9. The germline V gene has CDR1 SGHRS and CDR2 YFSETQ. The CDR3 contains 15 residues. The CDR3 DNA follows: TGCGCCAGCAGTGAGTGGGGACAGGCGGCCTACGAGCAGTACTTC. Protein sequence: CASSEWGQAAYEQYF.

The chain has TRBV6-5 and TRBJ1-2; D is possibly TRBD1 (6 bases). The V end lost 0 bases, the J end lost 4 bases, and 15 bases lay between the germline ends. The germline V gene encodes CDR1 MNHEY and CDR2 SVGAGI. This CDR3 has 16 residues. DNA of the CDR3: TGTGCCAGCAGTTACTCACCGGGGGCGATTGGCTATGGCTACACCTTC. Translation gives CASSYSPGAIGYGYTF.

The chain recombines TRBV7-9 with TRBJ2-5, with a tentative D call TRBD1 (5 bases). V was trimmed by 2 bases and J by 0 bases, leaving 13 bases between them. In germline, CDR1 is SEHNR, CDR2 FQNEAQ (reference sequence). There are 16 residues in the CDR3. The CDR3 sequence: CASSLLGVGYQETQYF. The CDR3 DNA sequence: TGTGCCAGCAGCTTATTAGGGGTGGGGTACCAAGAGACCCAGTACTTC.

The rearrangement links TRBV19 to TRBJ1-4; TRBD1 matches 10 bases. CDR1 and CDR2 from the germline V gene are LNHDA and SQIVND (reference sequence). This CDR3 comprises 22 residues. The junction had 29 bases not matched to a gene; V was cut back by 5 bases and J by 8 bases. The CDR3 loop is CASSWMGLSEGFLDRGNEKLFF. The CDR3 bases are TGTGCCAGTAGTTGGATGGGCCTTTCAGAGGGTTTCCTGGACAGGGGGAACGAAAAACTGTTTTTT.

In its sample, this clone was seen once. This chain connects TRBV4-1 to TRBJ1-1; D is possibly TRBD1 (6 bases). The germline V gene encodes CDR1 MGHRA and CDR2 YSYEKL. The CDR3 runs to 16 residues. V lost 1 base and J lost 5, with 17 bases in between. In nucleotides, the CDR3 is TGCGCCAGCAGCCAAGTAAGGGGGATTGGGGGAACTGAAGCTTTCTTT. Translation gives CASSQVRGIGGTEAFF.

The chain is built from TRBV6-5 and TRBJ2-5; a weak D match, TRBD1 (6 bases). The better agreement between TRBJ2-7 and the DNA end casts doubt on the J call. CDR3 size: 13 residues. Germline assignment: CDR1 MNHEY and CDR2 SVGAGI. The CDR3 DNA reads TGTGCCAGCAGTCAGACAGGCTCCTACGAGCAGTACTTC. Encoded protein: CASSQTGSYEQYF.

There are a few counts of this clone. In nucleotides, the CDR3 is TGCGCCAGCAGCCCGATAGCGGGGGGGTATAATGAGCAGTTCTTC. Protein: CASSPIAGGYNEQFF. This chain connects TRBV5-1 to TRBJ2-1, with TRBD2 matching over 11 bases. Germline V gene lookup returns CDR1 SGHRS and CDR2 YFSETQ. V trimming: 4 bases; J trimming: 7 bases; junction bases outside the gene matches: 7. The CDR3 runs to 15 residues.

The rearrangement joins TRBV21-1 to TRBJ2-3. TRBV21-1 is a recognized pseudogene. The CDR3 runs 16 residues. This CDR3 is CASIVGRDQVADTQYF. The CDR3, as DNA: TGTGCCAGCATCGTGGGACGGGATCAAGTGGCAGATACGCAGTATTTT.

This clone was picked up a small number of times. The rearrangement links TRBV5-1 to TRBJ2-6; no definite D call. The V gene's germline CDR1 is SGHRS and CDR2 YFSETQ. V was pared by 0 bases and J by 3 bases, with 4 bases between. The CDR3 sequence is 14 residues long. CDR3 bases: TGCGCCAGCAGCTTGGTGGTTGGGGCCAACGTCCTGACTTTC. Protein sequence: CASSLVVGANVLTF.

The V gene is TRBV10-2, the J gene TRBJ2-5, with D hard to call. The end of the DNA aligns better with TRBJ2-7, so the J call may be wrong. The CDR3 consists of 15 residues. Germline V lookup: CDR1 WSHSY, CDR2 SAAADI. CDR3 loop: CASSDRRALTYEQYF. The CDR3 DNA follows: TGCGCCAGCAGTGATCGACGGGCTCTCACCTACGAGCAGTACTTC.